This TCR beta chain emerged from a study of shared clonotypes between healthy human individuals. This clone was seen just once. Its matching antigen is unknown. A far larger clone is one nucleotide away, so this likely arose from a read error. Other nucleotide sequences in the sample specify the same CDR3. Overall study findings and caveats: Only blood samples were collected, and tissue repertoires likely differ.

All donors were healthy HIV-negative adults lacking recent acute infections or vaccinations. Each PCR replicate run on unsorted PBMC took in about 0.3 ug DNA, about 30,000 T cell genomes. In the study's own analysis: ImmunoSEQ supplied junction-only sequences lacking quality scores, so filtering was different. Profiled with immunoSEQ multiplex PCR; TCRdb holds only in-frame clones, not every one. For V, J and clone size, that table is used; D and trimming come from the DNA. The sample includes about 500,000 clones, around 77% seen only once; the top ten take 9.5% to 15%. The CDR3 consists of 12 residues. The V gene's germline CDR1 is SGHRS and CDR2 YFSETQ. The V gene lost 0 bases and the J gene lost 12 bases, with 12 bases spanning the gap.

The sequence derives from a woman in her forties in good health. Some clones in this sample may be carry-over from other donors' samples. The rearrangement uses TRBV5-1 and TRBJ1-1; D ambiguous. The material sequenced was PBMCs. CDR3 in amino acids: CASSLENATPFF. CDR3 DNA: TGCGCCAGCAGCTTGGAGAATGCGACCCCTTTCTTT.